This T cell receptor (beta chain) was sequenced for a study of blood T cell repertoires in COVID-19. Study-wide context: Sources were T cells, B-cell-depleted T cells, or PBMCs; the material itself was cDNA or gDNA.

In the study's own analysis: Estimates of nucleated cell counts were drawn from the amplification of reference gene primers. Only in-frame clones appear in the TCRdb table, and some are missing; sequencing was by immunoSEQ multiplex PCR. V, J and clone size reflect that table, while D and trimming were determined from the DNA. The repertoire holds under 200,000 clones, over 70% seen once, with about 5% in the top ten. Participants reported their clinical history, and cohort assignment relied on those reports. CDR3 length: 17 residues. In germline, CDR1 is SGHTA, CDR2 FQGNSA. Unmatched junction bases numbered 13, after V lost 5 bases and J lost 1 base.

This sequence originates from a woman in her thirties or forties with acute COVID-19. Sequences were obtained from PBMCs or T cells enriched from blood (not recorded which). The gene calls are TRBV7-2 and TRBJ1-2; 7 bases fit TRBD1. CDR3 in amino acids: CASSPRQGRGLNYGYTF. Here the CDR3 DNA reads TGTGCCAGCAGCCCGCGACAGGGTAGGGGACTTAACTATGGCTACACCTTC.